One sample yielded the 3 T cell receptor beta chains listed below, sequenced in a study of T-cell memory formation after mild COVID-19. TCRdb itself ran the 5' RACE reads through MiXCR, one entry per CDR3 protein. The sample contains some 290,000 distinct CDR3 sequences, about 17% of which appear only once. The sample was PBMCs or a T cell subset sorted from them (not recorded which). The receptors here all came from a man in his late teens or twenties who had mild COVID-19 (a few samples of this study predate the infection). Cell type and time point are not known.

The sample holds a few counts of this clonotype. V and J are TRBV29-1 and TRBJ2-5; unclear D gene. Trimming pared 3 bases from V and 5 bases from J, leaving 16 bases between. The CDR3 has 14 amino acids. Looked up from germline, CDR1 is SQVTM and CDR2 is ANQGSEA. CDR3 region: CSVDPDSKGETQYF. In DNA form, the CDR3 reads TGCAGCGTTGACCCCGACTCTAAAGGCGAGACCCAGTACTTC.

The chain uses TRBV5-1 and TRBJ1-1, with D perhaps TRBD1 (5 bases). This CDR3 comprises 15 residues. Germline CDR1 is SGHRS and CDR2 is YFSETQ. Between the trimmed V and J ends, which lost 7 bases and 1 base, there was a span of 17 bases. CDR3 sequence (DNA): TGCGCCAGCTCTTCCACCGGGACGGAGAACACTGAAGCTTTCTTT. It translates to CASSSTGTENTEAFF.

The gene calls are TRBV3-1 and TRBJ2-2; TRBD2 matches at 14 bases. The length of the CDR3 is 19 residues. Germline V CDR1 and CDR2: LGHDT, YNNKEL (reference sequence). V shed 3 bases and J 4 bases; nucleotides not matched to a gene: 10. As DNA, the CDR3 is TGTGCCAGCAGCCACCGACAGACTAGCGGGGGGGCGAGCACCGGGGAGCTGTTTTTT. This codes for CASSHRQTSGGASTGELFF.